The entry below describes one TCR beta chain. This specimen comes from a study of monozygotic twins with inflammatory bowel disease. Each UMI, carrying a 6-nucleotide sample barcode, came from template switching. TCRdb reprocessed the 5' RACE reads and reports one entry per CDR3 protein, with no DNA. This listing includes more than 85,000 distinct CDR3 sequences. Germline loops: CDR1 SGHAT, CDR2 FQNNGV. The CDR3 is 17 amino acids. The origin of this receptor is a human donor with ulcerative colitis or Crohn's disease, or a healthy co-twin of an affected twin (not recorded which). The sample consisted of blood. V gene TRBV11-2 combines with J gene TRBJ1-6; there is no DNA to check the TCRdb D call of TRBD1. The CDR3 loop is CASSFRDIRRRDSPLHF.